This T cell receptor (beta chain) came from a study of CD8+CD57+ T cells in acquired aplastic anemia. Study in general: Across the sorted CD4+ and CD8+ cells, DNA amounts averaged about 3.1 ug.

Looked up from germline, CDR1 is SGHTA and CDR2 is FQGNSA. V was pared by 6 bases and J by 7 bases, with 5 bases of the junction left unmatched. The CDR3 length is 15 residues. It was genomic DNA that served as the template for profiling TCR beta VDJ and CDR3. From the reads, TCRdb called clonotypes with MiXCR, one entry per CDR3 protein. The data contain 150,000 or so distinct CDR3 sequences, 63% of them singletons. Sequencing was done on a sample of sorted CD4+, CD8+, or CD8+CD57+ T cells (not recorded which) from PBMCs. This receptor was obtained from a human donor in good health. The rearrangement uses TRBV7-2 and TRBJ2-2; 13 bases map to TRBD2. The CDR3 reads CASRGTSGKNGELFF. The DNA of the CDR3 is TGTGCCAGCAGGGGGACTAGCGGGAAGAACGGGGAGCTGTTTTTT.